These 4 T cell receptor beta chains share one sample of origin, sequenced in a study of CD8 T cells in ankylosing spondylitis. TCRdb analysed the 5' RACE reads with MiXCR anew, one entry per CDR3 protein. The sample contains roughly 670,000 distinct CDR3 sequences, over 15% of which appear only once. Findings of the study overall: Ankylosing spondylitis blood appeared to carry a characteristic TCR beta motif of roughly 8 highly homologous variants.

Their cognate antigens are unknown. The sample was blood, either unsorted or a sorted T cell fraction (not recorded which). The receptors stem from a male donor with ankylosing spondylitis.

This clonotype was detected a few times. This CDR3 is CASKLGAGYNEQFF. CDR3 bases: TGTGCCAGCAAACTCGGGGCGGGATACAATGAGCAGTTCTTC. V usage is TRBV2 and J usage is TRBJ2-1, with D tentatively TRBD2 (6 bases). The CDR3 is 14 amino acids. Germline V gives CDR1 SNHLY, CDR2 FYNNEI. Trimming cost V 7 bases and J 4 bases, with 14 bases left between them.

This rearrangement joins TRBV5-1 to TRBJ2-1; TRBD1 matches 8 bases. V shed 0 bases and J 2 bases; nucleotides not matched to a gene: 7. This CDR3 is 17 amino acids long. Germline V gene data show CDR1 as SGHRS and CDR2 as YFSETQ. CDR3 sequence: CASSLAPGQAAYNEQFF. The CDR3 DNA follows: TGCGCCAGCAGCTTGGCTCCGGGACAGGCCGCCTACAATGAGCAGTTCTTC. Full variable domain (outside the CDR3, taken from reference TRBV5-1 and TRBJ2-1): KAGVTQTPRYLIKTRGQQVTLSCSPISGHRSVSWYQQTPGQGLQFLFEYFSETQRNKGNFPGRFSGRQFSNSRSEMNVSTLELGDSALYLCASSLAPGQAAYNEQFFGPGTRLTVL.

This clonotype has only a few counts. The chain couples TRBV4-3 to TRBJ1-4; weak D call: TRBD1 (5 bases). The V end was cut by 4 bases, the J end by 7 bases, with 22 bases between. The CDR3 is 17 residues long. Germline V gene data show CDR1 as LGHNA and CDR2 as YSLEER. CDR3 residues: CASSPRGYRDRLEKLFF. In DNA, the CDR3 is TGCGCCAGCAGCCCAAGGGGCTACCGGGATCGTCTTGAAAAACTGTTTTTT.

J is TRBJ2-7 and V is TRBV4-2, with 8 bases aligning to TRBD2. The germline V gene encodes CDR1 LGHNA and CDR2 YNFKEQ. Losses at the gene ends were 4 bases for V and 7 bases for J; bases not matched to a gene: 12. The CDR3 covers 15 residues. For the CDR3, the DNA is TGTGCCAGCAGCCGGGGGGGACTAGAATCGGGGGAGCAGTACTTC. Translated, it gives CASSRGGLESGEQYF.